This is a list of T cell receptor beta chains from one sample in a study of cytomegalovirus exposure and HLA in healthy donors. TCRdb's table, derived via immunoSEQ multiplex PCR, lists solely in-frame clones and lacks some. This sample has about 110,000 clones, with 81% found just once. The specimen sequenced was PBMCs. The receptors here all came from a woman aged 30 to 39 in good health and CMV-seronegative. CDR3s include the opening cysteine and the closing phenylalanine or tryptophan. The D gene is left open where the match is weak. Rows may omit the clone size; those that give it use once, few, many or a size class.

>few|-|TRBV11-3|TRBJ2-2
CASSSRQDTGELFF
TGTGCCAGCAGCTCCCGACAGGACACCGGGGAGCTGTTTTTT
>-|-|TRBV27|TRBJ2-7
CASNPTGLSYEQYF
TGTGCCAGCAATCCAACCGGTCTCTCCTACGAGCAGTACTTC
>-|-|TRBV5-5|TRBJ2-7
CASSLGGNRAYEQYF
TGTGCCAGCAGCCTTGGAGGGAACCGGGCCTACGAGCAGTACTTC
>-|-|TRBV19|TRBJ2-4
CASSMFSQVTNIQYF
TGTGCCAGTAGTATGTTTTCACAGGTGACAAACATTCAGTACTTC
>-|TRBD2|TRBV23-1|TRBJ2-3
CASSHSTGAGGPSIWDTQYF
TGCGCCAGCAGTCACTCCACCGGAGCGGGAGGGCCCTCGATTTGGGATACGCAGTATTTT
>-|-|TRBV15|TRBJ1-5
CATSRDTGGTGNQPQHF
TGTGCCACCAGCAGAGATACTGGGGGGACCGGCAATCAGCCCCAGCATTTT
>-|TRBD2|TRBV7-2|TRBJ2-3
CASSLSGRDTQYF
TGTGCCAGCAGCCTTAGCGGGAGAGATACGCAGTATTTT
>-|TRBD2|TRBV7-9|TRBJ2-1
CASRPGTSGQYNEQFF
TGTGCCAGCCGACCAGGCACTAGCGGACAGTACAATGAGCAGTTCTTC
>-|-|TRBV27|TRBJ1-5
CASSSLNQPQHF
TGTGCCAGCAGTTCCCTAAATCAGCCCCAGCATTTT
>once|TRBD2|TRBV5-6|TRBJ2-3
CASSFRPASGIPPTDTQYF
TGTGCCAGCAGCTTCCGTCCGGCTAGCGGAATACCTCCCACAGATACGCAGTATTTT
>-|-|TRBV19|TRBJ1-4
CASSIRVAGNEKLFF
TGTGCCAGTAGTATTCGGGTTGCGGGGAATGAAAAACTGTTTTTT
>-|-|TRBV7-2|TRBJ2-3
CASSLGNGDTQYF
TGTGCCAGCAGCTTAGGAAACGGGGATACGCAGTATTTT
>once|-|TRBV27|TRBJ2-7
CASRGRNDFGQYF
TGTGCCAGCAGGGGCCGAAACGATTTCGGGCAGTACTTC
>-|-|TRBV30|TRBJ2-7
CAWSGLYEQYF
TGTGCCTGGAGTGGTCTCTACGAGCAGTACTTC
>-|TRBD2|TRBV2|TRBJ2-7
CASSARGDYRTSYEQYF
TGTGCCAGCAGTGCCAGAGGGGACTATCGGACTTCCTACGAGCAGTACTTC
>-|TRBD1|TRBV5-1|TRBJ2-7
CASSADRGCEQYF
TGCGCCAGCAGCGCGGACAGGGGCTGCGAGCAGTACTTC
>-|TRBD1|TRBV4-1|TRBJ2-6
CASSQDFQGAGANVLTF
TGCGCCAGCAGCCAAGATTTTCAGGGGGCTGGGGCCAACGTCCTGACTTTC
>few|TRBD1|TRBV29-1|TRBJ1-5
CSAGQGSHQPQHF
TGCAGCGCGGGACAGGGAAGCCACCAGCCCCAGCATTTT
>once|-|TRBV11-3|TRBJ2-1
CASSPRGGAEQFF
TGTGCCAGCAGTCCAAGAGGGGGTGCTGAGCAGTTCTTC
>-|-|TRBV6-5|TRBJ1-2
CASSLGGGRGIYGYTF
TGTGCCAGCAGTTTGGGTGGGGGGAGGGGGATCTATGGCTACACCTTC
>-|TRBD1|TRBV19|TRBJ2-3
CASTQGTGSDTQYF
TGTGCCAGTACGCAAGGGACAGGGTCCGATACGCAGTATTTT
>-|-|TRBV4-1|TRBJ2-5
CASSPHLLGHQETQYF
TGCGCCAGCAGTCCCCATCTCCTAGGCCATCAAGAGACCCAGTACTTC
>-|TRBD1|TRBV28|TRBJ1-2
CASRPGQSYGYTF
TGTGCCAGCAGACCGGGACAGAGCTATGGCTACACCTTC
>-|TRBD1|TRBV7-2|TRBJ2-2
CASRTGSGELFF
TGTGCCAGCAGGACAGGGTCCGGGGAGCTGTTTTTT
>-|TRBD2|TRBV28|TRBJ2-3
CASSFGGTEGWGTQYF
TGTGCCAGCAGTTTCGGGGGGACCGAGGGTTGGGGTACGCAGTATTTT
>-|-|TRBV19|TRBJ2-1
CASSRRDYTRYNEQFF
TGTGCCAGTAGCCGGCGTGACTATACGAGATACAATGAGCAGTTCTTC
>-|-|TRBV5-1|TRBJ2-7
CASQGQPTSYEQYF
TGCGCCAGCCAGGGACAACCAACGTCCTACGAGCAGTACTTC
>-|-|TRBV6-1|TRBJ2-1
CASNLLYNEQFF
TGTGCCAGCAACCTACTCTACAATGAGCAGTTCTTC
>-|TRBD2|TRBV5-6|TRBJ2-3
CASSPITSGSGDTQYF
TGTGCCAGCAGCCCTATAACTAGCGGGAGTGGAGATACGCAGTATTTT
>-|TRBD2|TRBV5-1|TRBJ2-7
CASSLPRTSGRPHEQYF
TGCGCCAGCAGCTTGCCTCGGACTAGCGGGAGGCCCCACGAGCAGTACTTC
>-|-|TRBV28|TRBJ2-5
CASSPAPGAQETQYF
TGTGCCAGCAGTCCTGCTCCAGGGGCCCAAGAGACCCAGTACTTC
>-|-|TRBV5-6|TRBJ1-4
CASSFRQPRNEKLFF
TGTGCCAGCAGCTTTAGACAGCCTCGAAATGAAAAACTGTTTTTT